The 10 T cell receptor beta chains reported below all come from one sample, sequenced in a study of cytomegalovirus exposure and HLA in healthy donors. The PCR was carried out with 60 Vbeta primers and 13 Jbeta primers. Some clones are missing from TCRdb's copy, which holds only in-frame ones; the method was immunoSEQ multiplex PCR. The table records around 150,000 clones, 80% to 90% of them present only once. The sequenced sample consisted of PBMCs. The source of these receptors is a man aged 18 to 35 in good health and CMV-seropositive.

This chain connects TRBV11-1 to TRBJ2-7, with 10 bases lining up with TRBD2. Unmatched junction bases numbered 10, after V lost 5 bases and J lost 3 bases. The CDR3 runs 16 residues. The germline gives CDR1 SGHAT, CDR2 FQDESV (reference sequence). The CDR3 DNA sequence: TGTGCCAGCAGCCCCAGTCTAGCGGGGGCCTTCTACGAGCAGTACTTC. This gives the protein CASSPSLAGAFYEQYF. The whole variable domain, filled in from reference TRBV11-1 and TRBJ2-7, reads EAEVAQSPRYKITEKSQAVAFWCDPISGHATLYWYRQILGQGPELLVQFQDESVVDDSQLPKDRFSAERLKGVDSTLKIQPAELGDSAMYLCASSPSLAGAFYEQYFGPGTRLTVT.

This chain joins TRBV5-1 and TRBJ1-1, with 7 positions matching TRBD1. With 0 bases clipped from V and 1 base from J, the junction kept 3 bases outside the gene matches. This CDR3 contains 15 residues. Germline values: CDR1 SGHRS, CDR2 YFSETQ. CDR3 in DNA: TGCGCCAGCAGCTTGGGAGGGACAGCGAACACTGAAGCTTTCTTT. This sequence encodes CASSLGGTANTEAFF.

In its sample, this clone was seen once. For the CDR3, the DNA is TGTGCCAGCAGCTTCCGGGACAGGGGGTCGGAGACCCAGTACTTC. Translating it yields CASSFRDRGSETQYF. J is TRBJ2-5 and V is TRBV7-2, with TRBD1 matching 11 bases. The CDR3 has 15 amino acids. Germline V CDR1 and CDR2: SGHTA, FQGNSA. With 3 bases clipped from V and 5 bases from J, the junction kept 5 bases outside the gene matches.

The J gene is TRBJ1-1, the V gene TRBV18; D is possibly TRBD1 (6 bases). The V end lost 6 bases, the J end lost 4 bases, and 21 bases lay between the germline ends. The CDR3 sequence is 16 residues long. Germline CDR1 reads KGHSH; CDR2 reads LQKENI. CDR3 coding DNA: TGTGCCAGCTCCCCCGAAGAGACAGGAACGGGCACTGAAGCTTTCTTT. This codes for CASSPEETGTGTEAFF.

This rearrangement joins TRBV27 to TRBJ2-7, with 9 bases that match TRBD1. V shed 6 bases and J 3 bases; nucleotides not matched to a gene: 9. The CDR3 has 15 amino acids. Germline V gives CDR1 MNHEY, CDR2 SMNVEV (reference sequence). The CDR3 bases are TGTGCCAGCAGGGACCGGGACAGGGATAGCTACGAGCAGTACTTC. Its translation: CASRDRDRDSYEQYF.

The V and J genes are TRBV4-3 and TRBJ1-1, with 8 bases identical to TRBD1. Germline loops: CDR1 LGHNA, CDR2 YSLEER. This CDR3 has 14 amino acids. V dropped 6 bases and J dropped 1; count of bases not matched to a gene: 4. CDR3 sequence (DNA): TGCGCCAGCAGGAAGGGACAGGCGAACACTGAAGCTTTCTTT. The encoded protein is CASRKGQANTEAFF.

J is TRBJ2-5 and V is TRBV28; D is perhaps TRBD2 (6 bases). V shed 3 bases and J shed 7 bases, with 18 bases lying between them. This CDR3 is 15 amino acids long. The germline CDR1 and CDR2 sequences are MDHEN and SYDVKM. CDR3 sequence: CASSFARTINGTQYF. The DNA for the CDR3 is TGTGCCAGCAGTTTTGCCCGGACTATCAATGGGACCCAGTACTTC.

The J gene is TRBJ2-3, the V gene TRBV4-3; 10 bases agree with TRBD2. V trimming: 0 bases; J trimming: 6 bases; junction bases outside the gene matches: 3. The CDR3 has 15 amino acids. Per the germline V gene, CDR1 is LGHNA and CDR2 is YSLEER. CDR3 amino acids: CASSQDSGGTDTQYF. CDR3 sequence (DNA): TGCGCCAGCAGCCAAGATAGCGGGGGGACGGATACGCAGTATTTT.

This clone was seen only a few times. The chain links TRBV6-5 to TRBJ1-6; 9 nucleotides line up with TRBD1. This CDR3 has 16 amino acids. Per germline, CDR1 MNHEY and CDR2 SVGAGI. After removal of 4 bases from V and 5 bases from J, the junction contained 6 bases not matched to a gene. This CDR3 is CASSSSRTGDNSPLHF. CDR3 nucleotides: TGTGCCAGCAGTTCCAGCAGGACAGGGGATAATTCACCCCTCCACTTT.

The chain has TRBV9 and TRBJ1-6; D not certain. Germline V gene sequence: CDR1 SGDLS, CDR2 YYNGEE. This CDR3 is built from 15 residues. Trimming took off 0 bases at V and 7 bases at J, with 11 bases between the two ends. CDR3 DNA: TGTGCCAGCAGCGTAGCGAGGGTGGGAAATTCACCCCTCCACTTT. Its protein is CASSVARVGNSPLHF.